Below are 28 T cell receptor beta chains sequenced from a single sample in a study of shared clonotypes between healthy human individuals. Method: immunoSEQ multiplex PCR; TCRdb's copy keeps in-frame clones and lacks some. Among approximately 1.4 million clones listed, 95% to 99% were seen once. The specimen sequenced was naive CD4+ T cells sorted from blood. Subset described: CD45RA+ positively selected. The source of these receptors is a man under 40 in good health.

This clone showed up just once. CDR3 sequence (DNA): TGTGCCAGTAGTATTAATACCGCTGAAGAGACCCAGTACTTC. Amino acid sequence: CASSINTAEETQYF. The V and J genes are TRBV19 and TRBJ2-5; no firm D call. The ends were cut back, 3 bases at V and 3 bases at J, with 11 bases in the middle. The length of the CDR3 is 14 residues. Looked up from germline, CDR1 is LNHDA and CDR2 is SQIVND (reference sequence).

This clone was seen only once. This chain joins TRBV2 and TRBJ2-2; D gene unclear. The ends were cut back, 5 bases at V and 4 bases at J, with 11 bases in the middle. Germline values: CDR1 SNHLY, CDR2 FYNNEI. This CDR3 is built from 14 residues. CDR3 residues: CASSQDRITGELFF. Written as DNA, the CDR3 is TGTGCCAGCAGTCAAGACCGAATCACCGGGGAGCTGTTTTTT.

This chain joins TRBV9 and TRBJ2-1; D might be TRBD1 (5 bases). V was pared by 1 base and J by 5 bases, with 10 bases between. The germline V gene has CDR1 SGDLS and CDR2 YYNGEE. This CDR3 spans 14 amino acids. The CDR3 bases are TGTGCCAGCAGCGTAAGAAGGGGAAACAATGAGCAGTTCTTC. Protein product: CASSVRRGNNEQFF.

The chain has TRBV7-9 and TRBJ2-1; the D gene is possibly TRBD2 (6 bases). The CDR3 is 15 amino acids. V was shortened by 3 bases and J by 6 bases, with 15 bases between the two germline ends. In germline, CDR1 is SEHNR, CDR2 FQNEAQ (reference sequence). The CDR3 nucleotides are TGTGCCAGCAGCTTGTTCGGGAGTACGGGCAATGAGCAGTTCTTC. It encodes CASSLFGSTGNEQFF.

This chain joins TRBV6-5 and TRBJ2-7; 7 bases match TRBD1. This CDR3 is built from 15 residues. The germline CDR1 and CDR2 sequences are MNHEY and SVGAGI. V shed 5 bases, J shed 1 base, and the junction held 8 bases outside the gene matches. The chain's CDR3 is CASSPQGRMSYEQYF. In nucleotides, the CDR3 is TGTGCCAGCAGTCCACAGGGGCGAATGTCCTACGAGCAGTACTTC.

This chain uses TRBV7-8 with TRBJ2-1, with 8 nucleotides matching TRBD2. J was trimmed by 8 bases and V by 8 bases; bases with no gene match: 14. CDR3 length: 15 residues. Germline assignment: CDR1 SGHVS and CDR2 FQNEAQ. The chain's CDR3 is CASGPGLVLIHEQFF. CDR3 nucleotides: TGTGCCAGCGGACCGGGACTAGTACTCATCCATGAGCAGTTCTTC.

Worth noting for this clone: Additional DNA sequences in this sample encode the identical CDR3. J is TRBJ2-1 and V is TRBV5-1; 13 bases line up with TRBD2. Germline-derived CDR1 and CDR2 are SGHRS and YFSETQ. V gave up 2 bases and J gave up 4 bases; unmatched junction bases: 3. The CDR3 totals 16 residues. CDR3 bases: TGCGCCAGCAGCTTACCGGGACTAGCGGGATACAATGAGCAGTTCTTC. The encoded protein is CASSLPGLAGYNEQFF.

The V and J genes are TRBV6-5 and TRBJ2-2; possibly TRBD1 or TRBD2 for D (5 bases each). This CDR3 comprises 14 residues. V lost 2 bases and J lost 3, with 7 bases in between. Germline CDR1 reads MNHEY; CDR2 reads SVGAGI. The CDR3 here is CASSYRGDTGELFF. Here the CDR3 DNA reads TGTGCCAGCAGTTACAGGGGAGACACCGGGGAGCTGTTTTTT.

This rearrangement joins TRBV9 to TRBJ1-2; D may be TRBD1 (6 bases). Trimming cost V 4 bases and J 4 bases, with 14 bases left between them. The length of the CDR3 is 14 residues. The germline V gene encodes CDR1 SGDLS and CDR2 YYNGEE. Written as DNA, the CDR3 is TGTGCCAGCAGCCCAACAGGGTGGGCCTATGGCTACACCTTC. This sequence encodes CASSPTGWAYGYTF. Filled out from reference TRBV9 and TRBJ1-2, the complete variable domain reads DSGVTQTPKHLITATGQRVTLRCSPRSGDLSVYWYQQSLDQGLQFLIQYYNGEERAKGNILERFSAQQFPDLHSELNLSSLELGDSALYFCASSPTGWAYGYTFGSGTRLTVV.

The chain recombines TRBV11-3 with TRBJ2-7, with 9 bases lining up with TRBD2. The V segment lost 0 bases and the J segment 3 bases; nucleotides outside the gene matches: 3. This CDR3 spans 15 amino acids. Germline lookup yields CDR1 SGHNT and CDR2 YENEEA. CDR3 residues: CASSLEGSGSYEQYF. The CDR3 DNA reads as TGTGCCAGCAGCTTAGAAGGTAGCGGGAGCTACGAGCAGTACTTC.

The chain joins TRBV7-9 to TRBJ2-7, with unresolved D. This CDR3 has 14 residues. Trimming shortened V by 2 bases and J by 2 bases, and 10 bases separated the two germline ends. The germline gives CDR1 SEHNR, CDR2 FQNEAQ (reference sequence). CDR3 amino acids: CASSLTQAAYEQYF. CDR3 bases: TGTGCCAGCAGCTTAACGCAGGCCGCCTACGAGCAGTACTTC.

The CDR3 sequence: CASSSLLMEKQYF. DNA for the CDR3: TGTGCCAGCAGCTCCCTTCTGATGGAAAAGCAGTACTTC. The rearrangement links TRBV27 to TRBJ2-7, with D uncertain. From germline, CDR1 is MNHEY and CDR2 SMNVEV (reference sequence). There are 13 residues in the CDR3. The V end was cut by 6 bases, the J end by 8 bases, with 17 bases between.

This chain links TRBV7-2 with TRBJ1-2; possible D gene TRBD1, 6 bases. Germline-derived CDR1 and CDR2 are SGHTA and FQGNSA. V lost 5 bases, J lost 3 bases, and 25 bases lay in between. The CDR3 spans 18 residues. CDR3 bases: TGTGCCAGCAGCCCAGGGGTCCAGGGCCGCTCTGGTGACTATGGCTACACCTTC. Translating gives CASSPGVQGRSGDYGYTF.

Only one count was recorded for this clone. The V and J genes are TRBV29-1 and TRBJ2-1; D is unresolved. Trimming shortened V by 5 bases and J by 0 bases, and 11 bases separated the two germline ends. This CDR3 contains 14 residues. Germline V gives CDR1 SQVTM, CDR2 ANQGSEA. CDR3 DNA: TGCAGCGTTCCTACAGATTACTCCTACAATGAGCAGTTCTTC. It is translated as CSVPTDYSYNEQFF.

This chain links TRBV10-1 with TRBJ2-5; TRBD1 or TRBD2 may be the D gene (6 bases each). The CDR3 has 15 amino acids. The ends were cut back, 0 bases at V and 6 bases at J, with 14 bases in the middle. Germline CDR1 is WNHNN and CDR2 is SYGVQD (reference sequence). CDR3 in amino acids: CASSESIWGAKTQYF. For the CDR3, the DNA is TGCGCCAGCAGTGAGTCGATATGGGGGGCAAAGACCCAGTACTTC.

Here the CDR3 reads CASSEWGNQETQYF. The CDR3 DNA sequence: TGTGCCAGCAGTGAATGGGGGAATCAAGAGACCCAGTACTTC. The chain recombines TRBV2 with TRBJ2-5; D may be TRBD1 or TRBD2 (5 bases each). The V and J ends lost 2 bases and 2 bases respectively, with 9 bases between them. The length of the CDR3 is 14 residues. The germline CDR1 and CDR2 sequences are SNHLY and FYNNEI. Drawing the rest from reference TRBV2 and TRBJ2-5, the complete variable domain is EPEVTQTPSHQVTQMGQEVILRCVPISNHLYFYWYRQILGQKVEFLVSFYNNEISEKSEIFDDQFSVERPDGSNFTLKIRSTKLEDSAMYFCASSEWGNQETQYFGPGTRLLVL.

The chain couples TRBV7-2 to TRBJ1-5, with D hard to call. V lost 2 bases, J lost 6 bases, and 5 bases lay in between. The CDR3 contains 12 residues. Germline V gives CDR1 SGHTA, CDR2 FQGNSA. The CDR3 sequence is CASSLLLQPQHF. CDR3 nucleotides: TGTGCCAGCAGCTTATTACTTCAGCCCCAGCATTTT.

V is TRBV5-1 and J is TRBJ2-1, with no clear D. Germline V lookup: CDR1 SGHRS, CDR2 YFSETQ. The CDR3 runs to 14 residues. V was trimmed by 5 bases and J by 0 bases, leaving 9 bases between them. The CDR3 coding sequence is TGCGCCAGCAGTTGGCAGACCTCCTACAATGAGCAGTTCTTC. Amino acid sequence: CASSWQTSYNEQFF.

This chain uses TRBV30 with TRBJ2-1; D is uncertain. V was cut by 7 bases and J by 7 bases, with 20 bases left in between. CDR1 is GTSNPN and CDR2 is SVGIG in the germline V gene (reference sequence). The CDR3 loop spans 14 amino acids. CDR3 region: CAYGRRQTPNEQFF. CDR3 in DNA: TGTGCCTACGGACGCAGACAAACTCCGAATGAGCAGTTCTTC.

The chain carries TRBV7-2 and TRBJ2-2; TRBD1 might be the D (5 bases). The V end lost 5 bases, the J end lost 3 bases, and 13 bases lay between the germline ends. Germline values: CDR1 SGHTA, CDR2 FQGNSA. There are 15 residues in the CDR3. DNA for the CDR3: TGTGCCAGCAGCGGCAGGGTATGGGACACCGGGGAGCTGTTTTTT. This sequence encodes CASSGRVWDTGELFF.

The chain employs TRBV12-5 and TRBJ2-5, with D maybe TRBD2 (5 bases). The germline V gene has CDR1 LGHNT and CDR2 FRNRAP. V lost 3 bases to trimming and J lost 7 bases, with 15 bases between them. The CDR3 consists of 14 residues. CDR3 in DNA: TGTGCTAGTGGTTTCGATCGGGATCGGGGGACCCAGTACTTC. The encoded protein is CASGFDRDRGTQYF. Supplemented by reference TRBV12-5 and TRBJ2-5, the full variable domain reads DARVTQTPRHKVTEMGQEVTMRCQPILGHNTVFWYRQTMMQGLELLAYFRNRAPLDDSGMPKDRFSAEMPDATLATLKIQPSEPRDSAVYFCASGFDRDRGTQYFGPGTRLLVL.

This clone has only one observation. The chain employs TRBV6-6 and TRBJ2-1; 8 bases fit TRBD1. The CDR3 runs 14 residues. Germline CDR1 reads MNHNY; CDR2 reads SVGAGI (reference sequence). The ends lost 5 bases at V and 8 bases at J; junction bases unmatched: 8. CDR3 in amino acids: CASSPPQGADEQFF. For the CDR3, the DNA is TGTGCCAGCAGTCCACCCCAGGGGGCGGATGAGCAGTTCTTC.

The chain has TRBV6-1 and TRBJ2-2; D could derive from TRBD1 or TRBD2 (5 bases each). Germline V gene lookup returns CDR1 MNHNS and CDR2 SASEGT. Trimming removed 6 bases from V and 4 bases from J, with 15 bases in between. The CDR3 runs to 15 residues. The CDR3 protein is CASRGPGPSTGELFF. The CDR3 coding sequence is TGTGCCAGCAGGGGACCGGGACCCAGCACCGGGGAGCTGTTTTTT.

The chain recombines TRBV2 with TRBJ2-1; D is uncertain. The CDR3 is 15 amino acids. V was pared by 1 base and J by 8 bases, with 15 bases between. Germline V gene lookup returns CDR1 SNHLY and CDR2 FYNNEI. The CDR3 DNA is TGTGCCAGCAGTGAAGTTGTCACCTCAGGAGATGAGCAGTTCTTC. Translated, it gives CASSEVVTSGDEQFF. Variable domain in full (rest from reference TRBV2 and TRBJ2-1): EPEVTQTPSHQVTQMGQEVILRCVPISNHLYFYWYRQILGQKVEFLVSFYNNEISEKSEIFDDQFSVERPDGSNFTLKIRSTKLEDSAMYFCASSEVVTSGDEQFFGPGTRLTVL.

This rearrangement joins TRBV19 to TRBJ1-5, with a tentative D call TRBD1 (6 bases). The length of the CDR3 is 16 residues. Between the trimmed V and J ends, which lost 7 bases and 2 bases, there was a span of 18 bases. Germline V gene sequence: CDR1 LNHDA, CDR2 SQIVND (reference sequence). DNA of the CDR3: TGTGCCAGTACCACCCCTCGGGGGGCTGGCAATCAGCCCCAGCATTTT. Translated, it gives CASTTPRGAGNQPQHF.

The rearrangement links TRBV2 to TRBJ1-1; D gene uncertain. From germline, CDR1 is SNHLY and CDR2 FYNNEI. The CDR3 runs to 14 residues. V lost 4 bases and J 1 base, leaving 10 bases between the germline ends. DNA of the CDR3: TGTGCCAGCAGTGTTTATGGAGGGAACACTGAAGCTTTCTTT. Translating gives CASSVYGGNTEAFF.

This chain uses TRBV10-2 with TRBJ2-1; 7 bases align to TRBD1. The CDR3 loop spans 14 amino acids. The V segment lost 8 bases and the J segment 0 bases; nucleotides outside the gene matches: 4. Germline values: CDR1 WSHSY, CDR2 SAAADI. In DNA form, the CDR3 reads TGCGCCAGCCGTACAGGGGTCTCCTACAATGAGCAGTTCTTC. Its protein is CASRTGVSYNEQFF.

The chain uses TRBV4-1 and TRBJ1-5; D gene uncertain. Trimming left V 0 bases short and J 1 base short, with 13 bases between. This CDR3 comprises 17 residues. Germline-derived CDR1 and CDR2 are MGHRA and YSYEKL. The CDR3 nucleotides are TGCGCCAGCAGCCAAGATATGGCACTCCTAAGCAATCAGCCCCAGCATTTT. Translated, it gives CASSQDMALLSNQPQHF.